These 30 T cell receptor beta chains share one sample of origin, sequenced in a study of blood T cell repertoires in COVID-19. Repertoires were generated with immunoSEQ multiplex PCR, while TCRdb's copy carries only in-frame clones and drops some. The sample shows 150,000 or so clones, 80% to 90% of them seen only once. Specimen: peripheral blood. The origin of the receptors is a man between 18 and 35 years old with COVID-19, enrolled during active disease.

V gene TRBV20-1 combines with J gene TRBJ2-3; 10 bases fit TRBD1. Germline CDR1 and CDR2: DFQATT and SNEGSKA (reference sequence). The CDR3 contains 15 residues. V was clipped by 3 bases and J by 5 bases; unmatched bases: 8. CDR3 sequence: CSASEGTGDVDTQYF. CDR3 sequence (DNA): TGCAGTGCTAGTGAAGGGACAGGGGACGTAGATACGCAGTATTTT.

V is TRBV7-9 and J is TRBJ2-7, with D possibly being TRBD1 (6 bases). Trimming pared 4 bases from V and 7 bases from J, leaving 11 bases between. Germline CDR1 and CDR2: SEHNR and FQNEAQ (reference sequence). CDR3 length: 12 residues. This CDR3 is CASSSRGLEQYF. The CDR3 region has the DNA TGTGCCAGCAGCTCCAGGGGCCTAGAGCAGTACTTC.

The CDR3 DNA reads as TGTGCCAGCAGCGGGACAGTTTTAATCTCTGGGGCCAACGTCCTGACTTTC. This codes for CASSGTVLISGANVLTF. The chain carries TRBV6-2 or TRBV6-3 and TRBJ2-6; 7 bases match TRBD1. V lost 6 bases and J lost 0; bases outside the gene matches: 8. The CDR3 spans 17 residues. Germline V CDR1 and CDR2: MNHEY, SVGEGT.

CDR3 DNA: TGTGCCAGCTCACCAACTGGACTAGCGGGAGGGGGCAATGAGCAGTTCTTC. Residues: CASSPTGLAGGGNEQFF. The V gene is TRBV18, the J gene TRBJ2-1; 15 bases line up with TRBD2. The CDR3 loop spans 17 amino acids. V was clipped by 2 bases and J by 6 bases; unmatched bases: 5. The germline V gene encodes CDR1 KGHSH and CDR2 LQKENI.

This clone turned up a few times. The V call is TRBV19, the J call TRBJ1-1, with TRBD1 as a possible D gene (5 bases). The CDR3 spans 13 residues. Trimming left V 4 bases short and J 1 base short, with 7 bases between. CDR1 and CDR2 (germline): LNHDA, SQIVND (reference sequence). CDR3 coding DNA: TGTGCCAGTAGTACGACAGCGAACACTGAAGCTTTCTTT. Residues: CASSTTANTEAFF.

This chain's CDR3 is CASSEGLAGTDTQYF. The CDR3 region has the DNA TGTGCCAGCAGTGAAGGACTAGCGGGCACAGATACGCAGTATTTT. The V and J genes are TRBV2 and TRBJ2-3, with 9 bases aligning to TRBD2. Germline V gene lookup returns CDR1 SNHLY and CDR2 FYNNEI. V shed 1 base and J 1 base; nucleotides not matched to a gene: 0. The CDR3 loop spans 15 amino acids.

The rearrangement uses TRBV5-4 and TRBJ2-3; 8 nucleotides agree with TRBD2. The V gene end was trimmed by 4 bases and the J gene end by 0 bases; junction bases not matched to a gene: 1. The germline CDR1 and CDR2 sequences are SGHNT and YYREEE (reference sequence). This CDR3 is 14 amino acids long. The CDR3 coding sequence is TGTGCCAGCAGCCGGGGGGGTAGCACAGATACGCAGTATTTT. Its protein is CASSRGGSTDTQYF.

This rearrangement joins TRBV28 to TRBJ1-3; D not resolved. CDR1 is MDHEN, CDR2 SYDVKM, per germline. V dropped 1 base and J dropped 3 bases, with 7 bases sitting between them. There are 14 residues in the CDR3. Here the CDR3 reads CASSLLRGGNTIYF. The CDR3 region has the DNA TGTGCCAGCAGTTTATTACGGGGTGGAAACACCATATATTTT.

Here the CDR3 reads CASAPQAGVMNTEAFF. The CDR3, as DNA: TGTGCCAGCGCACCACAGGCAGGGGTCATGAACACTGAAGCTTTCTTT. The chain employs TRBV27 and TRBJ1-1; D might be TRBD1 (6 bases). The CDR3 extends over 16 amino acids. The V end was cut by 8 bases, the J end by 0 bases, with 19 bases between. The germline CDR1 and CDR2 sequences are MNHEY and SMNVEV (reference sequence).

This rearrangement joins TRBV6-1 to TRBJ2-7; perhaps TRBD2 as D (6 bases). The CDR3 extends over 15 amino acids. The germline gives CDR1 MNHNS, CDR2 SASEGT. V was shortened by 0 bases and J by 2 bases, with 11 bases between the two germline ends. DNA for the CDR3: TGTGCCAGCAGTGAAGCGTGGCGGGGCGCCTACGAGCAGTACTTC. It translates to CASSEAWRGAYEQYF.

The J gene is TRBJ1-4, the V gene TRBV6-5, with 7 positions matching TRBD1. The germline V gene encodes CDR1 MNHEY and CDR2 SVGAGI. V lost 6 bases and J lost 8; bases outside the gene matches: 6. The CDR3 spans 13 residues. The CDR3 DNA is TGTGCCAGCAGAAGAACGGACAGGGAAAAACTGTTTTTT. Its translation is CASRRTDREKLFF.

This clone was counted once. This chain joins TRBV10-3 and TRBJ2-7, with 8 bases that match TRBD2. Per the germline V gene, CDR1 is ENHRY and CDR2 is SYGVKD. The CDR3 is made up of 16 amino acids. V lost 2 bases, J lost 4 bases, and 10 bases stayed unmatched. This CDR3 reads CAISEPTGTSGYEQYF. DNA of the CDR3: TGTGCCATCAGTGAGCCCACCGGGACTAGTGGGTACGAGCAGTACTTC.

The V and J genes are TRBV5-1 and TRBJ1-1; tentatively, D is TRBD1 (6 bases). The CDR3 is made up of 15 amino acids. V dropped 6 bases and J dropped 1 base, with 16 bases sitting between them. Germline loops: CDR1 SGHRS, CDR2 YFSETQ. CDR3 coding DNA: TGCGCCAGCACCCACACGGGACACCCGAACACTGAAGCTTTCTTT. It is translated as CASTHTGHPNTEAFF.

The chain uses TRBV6-5 and TRBJ2-1; 7 bases are shared with TRBD1. Germline V CDR1 and CDR2: MNHEY, SVGAGI. The ends lost 6 bases at V and 8 bases at J; junction bases unmatched: 10. The CDR3 length is 14 residues. DNA of the CDR3: TGTGCCAGCAGGCTCCTCGACAGGGTCGATGAGCAGTTCTTC. It specifies CASRLLDRVDEQFF.

This chain connects TRBV27 to TRBJ2-1; D not certain. V was cut by 7 bases and J by 5 bases, with 15 bases left in between. The CDR3 is made up of 14 amino acids. Germline CDR1 MNHEY, CDR2 SMNVEV (reference sequence). The CDR3 nucleotides are TGTGCCAGCACCTACCGCGGCAGCCACAATGAGCAGTTCTTC. Protein: CASTYRGSHNEQFF.

DNA of the CDR3: TGTGCCTGGAGTGTAGGGCAGGGGATTACAAACACCGGGGAGCTGTTTTTT. Residues: CAWSVGQGITNTGELFF. The chain combines TRBV30 with TRBJ2-2; a possible D gene is TRBD1 (6 bases). Germline-derived CDR1 and CDR2 are GTSNPN and SVGIG (reference sequence). V lost 0 bases and J lost 2, with 16 bases in between. The CDR3 has 17 amino acids.

The chain is built from TRBV30 and TRBJ1-1; weak D call: TRBD1 (5 bases). The CDR3 loop spans 13 amino acids. Germline V lookup: CDR1 GTSNPN, CDR2 SVGIG (reference sequence). Between the trimmed V and J ends, which lost 0 bases and 3 bases, there was a span of 8 bases. The CDR3 DNA reads as TGTGCCTGGAGTGTCGACAGCTACACTGAAGCTTTCTTT. The encoded protein is CAWSVDSYTEAFF. The variable domain in full, with the rest retrieved from reference TRBV30 and TRBJ1-1, is SQTIHQWPATLVQPVGSPLSLECTVEGTSNPNLYWYRQAAGRGLQLLFYSVGIGQISSEVPQNLSASRPQDRQFILSSKKLLLSDSGFYLCAWSVDSYTEAFFGQGTRLTVV.

The CDR3 DNA is TGTGCCAGCAGCTTAGGCAACCAAGAGACCCAGTACTTC. Amino acids: CASSLGNQETQYF. The rearrangement uses TRBV13 and TRBJ2-5; D not certain. The CDR3 runs 13 residues. Germline values: CDR1 PRHDT, CDR2 FYEKMQ (reference sequence). Deletions cut 0 bases from V and 0 bases from J, with 2 bases between.

V usage is TRBV28 and J usage is TRBJ2-7; 11 bases align to TRBD2. CDR1 is MDHEN and CDR2 is SYDVKM in the germline V gene. The CDR3 has 16 amino acids. The trim removed 5 bases at V and 3 bases at J, leaving 9 bases unmatched. The CDR3: CASSAHSSGRLYEQYF. The CDR3 coding sequence is TGTGCCAGCAGTGCCCACTCTAGCGGGAGGCTCTACGAGCAGTACTTC. Full variable domain (remainder filled in from reference TRBV28 and TRBJ2-7): DVKVTQSSRYLVKRTGEKVFLECVQDMDHENMFWYRQDPGLGLRLIYFSYDVKMKEKGDIPEGYSVSREKKERFSLILESASTNQTSMYLCASSAHSSGRLYEQYFGPGTRLTVT.

This clone was detected many times. The sample holds other DNA sequences that translate to the same CDR3. V usage is TRBV27 and J usage is TRBJ1-5; 8 bases line up with TRBD1. CDR1 is MNHEY, CDR2 SMNVEV, per germline (reference sequence). The length of the CDR3 is 14 residues. J was trimmed by 7 bases and V by 2 bases; bases with no gene match: 4. The CDR3 reads CASSLRQGNQPQHF. The DNA of the CDR3 is TGTGCCAGCAGTTTACGACAGGGGAACCAGCCCCAGCATTTT.

The chain has TRBV3-1 (or the pseudogene TRBV3-2) and TRBJ2-1, with 13 nucleotides matching TRBD2. The trim removed 4 bases at V and 7 bases at J, leaving 4 bases unmatched. There are 15 residues in the CDR3. Germline V gene sequence: CDR1 LGHDT, CDR2 YNNKEL (reference sequence). The DNA for the CDR3 is TGTGCCAGCAGCCTCGGACTAGCGGGAGAAAATGAGCAGTTCTTC. Translated, it gives CASSLGLAGENEQFF.

CDR3: CASRAGVNQPQHF. Written as DNA, the CDR3 is TGTGCCAGCAGGGCCGGAGTCAATCAGCCCCAGCATTTT. The chain couples TRBV27 to TRBJ1-5; D remains ambiguous. Germline CDR1 reads MNHEY; CDR2 reads SMNVEV (reference sequence). The CDR3 contains 13 residues. The V end lost 6 bases, the J end lost 3 bases, and 9 bases lay between the germline ends.

This clone was observed once. V usage is TRBV30 and J usage is TRBJ2-5, with a tentative D call TRBD2 (5 bases). The CDR3 is made up of 13 amino acids. Germline loops: CDR1 GTSNPN, CDR2 SVGIG (reference sequence). The ends were cut back, 1 base at V and 7 bases at J, with 13 bases in the middle. CDR3 sequence: CAWSGGWERTQYF. The DNA of the CDR3 is TGTGCCTGGAGTGGCGGGTGGGAGCGGACCCAGTACTTC. Drawing the rest from reference TRBV30 and TRBJ2-5, the complete variable domain is SQTIHQWPATLVQPVGSPLSLECTVEGTSNPNLYWYRQAAGRGLQLLFYSVGIGQISSEVPQNLSASRPQDRQFILSSKKLLLSDSGFYLCAWSGGWERTQYFGPGTRLLVL.

J is TRBJ2-7 and V is TRBV6-6; D gene uncertain. V dropped 4 bases and J dropped 6 bases, with 19 bases sitting between them. Germline values: CDR1 MNHNY, CDR2 SVGAGI (reference sequence). This CDR3 contains 15 residues. CDR3 residues: CASSSRVASNSEQYF. In DNA form, the CDR3 reads TGTGCCAGCAGTTCCCGGGTAGCCTCGAACTCCGAGCAGTACTTC.

This chain links TRBV7-9 with TRBJ2-3; 8 bases are shared with TRBD1. The CDR3 sequence is 14 residues long. Germline V gene data show CDR1 as SEHNR and CDR2 as FQNEAQ (reference sequence). V trimming: 3 bases; J trimming: 4 bases; junction bases outside the gene matches: 3. The CDR3 coding sequence is TGTGCCAGCAGCTTTCAGGGGGCAGCAGATACGCAGTATTTT. It yields the protein CASSFQGAADTQYF.

The chain is built from TRBV2 and TRBJ1-2; TRBD1 matches 8 bases. Trimming cost V 5 bases and J 4 bases; bases outside gene matches: 9. This CDR3 comprises 15 residues. Germline values: CDR1 SNHLY, CDR2 FYNNEI. The CDR3: CASSPTGVGGYGYTF. For the CDR3, the DNA is TGTGCCAGCAGTCCGACAGGGGTGGGGGGCTATGGCTACACCTTC. Complete variable domain (other parts from reference TRBV2 and TRBJ1-2): EPEVTQTPSHQVTQMGQEVILRCVPISNHLYFYWYRQILGQKVEFLVSFYNNEISEKSEIFDDQFSVERPDGSNFTLKIRSTKLEDSAMYFCASSPTGVGGYGYTFGSGTRLTVV.

The CDR3 nucleotides are TGTGCCAGCTCACCAGGGTCCAGGGGTTCACCCCTCCACTTT. It specifies CASSPGSRGSPLHF. V usage is TRBV18 and J usage is TRBJ1-6, with D maybe TRBD1 (6 bases). This CDR3 has 14 amino acids. V lost 2 bases and J 9 bases, leaving 11 bases between the germline ends. In germline, CDR1 is KGHSH, CDR2 LQKENI.

The CDR3 reads CASSFGTTSYNEQFF. The CDR3 DNA is TGTGCCAGCAGCTTCGGGACTACATCCTACAATGAGCAGTTCTTC. The chain combines TRBV5-8 with TRBJ2-1, with TRBD2 matching 7 bases. Germline CDR1 reads SGHTS; CDR2 reads YDEGEE. CDR3 size: 15 residues. V lost 2 bases to trimming and J lost 1 base; unmatched junction nucleotides: 3.

The chain is built from TRBV30 and TRBJ1-1; unclear D gene. Germline assignment: CDR1 GTSNPN and CDR2 SVGIG (reference sequence). V shed 4 bases and J shed 1 base, with 10 bases lying between them. The CDR3 consists of 13 residues. The CDR3 DNA reads as TGTGCCTGGACGAGGGCCTCGAACACTGAAGCTTTCTTT. Protein: CAWTRASNTEAFF. The full variable domain, in which reference TRBV30 and TRBJ1-1 provide the parts outside the CDR3, is SQTIHQWPATLVQPVGSPLSLECTVEGTSNPNLYWYRQAAGRGLQLLFYSVGIGQISSEVPQNLSASRPQDRQFILSSKKLLLSDSGFYLCAWTRASNTEAFFGQGTRLTVV.

This chain links TRBV11-2 with TRBJ2-7; possible D gene TRBD1, 6 bases. CDR3 length: 16 amino acids. Trimming shortened V by 2 bases and J by 1 base, and 15 bases separated the two germline ends. Germline CDR1 and CDR2: SGHAT and FQNNGV. The CDR3 is CASSLYGQGYSYEQYF. CDR3 nucleotides: TGTGCCAGCAGCTTATACGGGCAGGGGTATTCCTACGAGCAGTACTTC.